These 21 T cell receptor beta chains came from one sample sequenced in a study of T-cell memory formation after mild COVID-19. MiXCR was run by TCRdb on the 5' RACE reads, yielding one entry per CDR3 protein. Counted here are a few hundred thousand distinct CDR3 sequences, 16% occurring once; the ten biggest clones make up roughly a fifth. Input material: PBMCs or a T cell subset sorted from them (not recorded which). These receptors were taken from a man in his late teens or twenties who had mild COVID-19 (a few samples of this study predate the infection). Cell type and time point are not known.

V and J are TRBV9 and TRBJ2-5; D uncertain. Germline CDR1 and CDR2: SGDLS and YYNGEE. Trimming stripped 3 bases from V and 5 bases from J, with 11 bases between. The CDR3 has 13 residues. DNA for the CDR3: TGTGCCAGCAGCGGGGTCCCTCTGGAGACCCAGTACTTC. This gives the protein CASSGVPLETQYF.

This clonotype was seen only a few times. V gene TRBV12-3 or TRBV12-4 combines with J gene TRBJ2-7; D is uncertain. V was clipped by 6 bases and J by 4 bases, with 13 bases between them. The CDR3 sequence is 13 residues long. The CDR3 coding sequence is TGTGCCAGCAGCCCCTCTTCCGTATACGAGCAGTACGTC. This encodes CASSPSSVYEQYV.

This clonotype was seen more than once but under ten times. CDR3 loop: CASSKSDSYSEAFF. CDR3 coding DNA: TGTGCCAGCAGTAAGTCGGACAGCTATAGTGAAGCTTTCTTT. This chain joins TRBV6-2 or TRBV6-3 and TRBJ1-1, with a possible D match to TRBD1 (6 bases). The CDR3 spans 14 residues. Trimming cost V 5 bases and J 7 bases, with 17 bases left between them. CDR1 MNHEY and CDR2 SVGEGT come from the germline V gene.

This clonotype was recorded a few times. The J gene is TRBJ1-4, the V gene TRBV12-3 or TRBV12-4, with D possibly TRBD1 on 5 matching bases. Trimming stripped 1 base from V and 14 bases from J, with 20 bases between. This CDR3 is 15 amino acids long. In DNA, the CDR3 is TGTGCCAGCAGTTTAGGTGGGACGCCTTCTGGAGGGCTGTTTTTT. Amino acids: CASSLGGTPSGGLFF.

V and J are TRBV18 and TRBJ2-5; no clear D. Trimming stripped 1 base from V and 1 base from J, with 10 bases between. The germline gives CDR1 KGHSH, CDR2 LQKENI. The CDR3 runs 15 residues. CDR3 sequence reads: CASSPRKGVQETQYF. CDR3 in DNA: TGTGCCAGCTCACCACGAAAGGGTGTCCAAGAGACCCAGTACTTC. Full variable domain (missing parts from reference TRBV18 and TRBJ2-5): NAGVMQNPRHLVRRRGQEARLRCSPMKGHSHVYWYRQLPEEGLKFMVYLQKENIIDESGMPKERFSAEFPKEGPSILRIQQVVRGDSAAYFCASSPRKGVQETQYFGPGTRLLVL.

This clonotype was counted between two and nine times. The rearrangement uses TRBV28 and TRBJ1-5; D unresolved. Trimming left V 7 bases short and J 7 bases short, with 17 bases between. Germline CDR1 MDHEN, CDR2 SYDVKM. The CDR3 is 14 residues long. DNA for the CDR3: TGTGCCAGCATACAGAGGGAAGTAGAGCAGCCCCAGCATTTT. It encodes CASIQREVEQPQHF.

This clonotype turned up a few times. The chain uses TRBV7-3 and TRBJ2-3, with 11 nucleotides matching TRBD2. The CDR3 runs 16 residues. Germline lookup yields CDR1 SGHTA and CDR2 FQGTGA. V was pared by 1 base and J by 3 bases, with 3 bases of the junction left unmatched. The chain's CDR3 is CASSLRLAGSTDTQYF. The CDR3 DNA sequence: TGTGCCAGCAGCTTAAGACTAGCGGGGTCTACAGATACGCAGTATTTT.

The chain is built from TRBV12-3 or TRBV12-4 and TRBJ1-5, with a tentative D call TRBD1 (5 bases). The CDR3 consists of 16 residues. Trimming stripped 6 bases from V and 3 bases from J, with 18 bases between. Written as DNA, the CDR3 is TGTGCCAGCAGCGCCGGGACCCCTCCTGCCAATCAGCCCCAGCATTTT. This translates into CASSAGTPPANQPQHF.

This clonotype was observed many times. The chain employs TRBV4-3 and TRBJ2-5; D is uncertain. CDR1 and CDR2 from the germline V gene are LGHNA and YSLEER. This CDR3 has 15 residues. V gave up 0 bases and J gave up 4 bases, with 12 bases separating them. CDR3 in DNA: TGCGCCAGCAGCCAAGAGAAGGGCTGGGGAGAGACCCAGTACTTC. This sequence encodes CASSQEKGWGETQYF.

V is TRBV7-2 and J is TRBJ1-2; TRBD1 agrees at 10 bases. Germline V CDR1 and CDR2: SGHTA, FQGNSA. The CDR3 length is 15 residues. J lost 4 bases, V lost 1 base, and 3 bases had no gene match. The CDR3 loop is CASSLGTGGGYGYTF. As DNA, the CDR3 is TGTGCCAGCAGCTTAGGGACAGGGGGTGGCTATGGCTACACCTTC.

The CDR3 DNA follows: TGTGCCAGCAGCTTAGGACCGGCTAGCGGGGGCACAGATACGCAGTATTTT. Protein sequence: CASSLGPASGGTDTQYF. J is TRBJ2-3 and V is TRBV7-2; 9 nucleotides agree with TRBD2. CDR1 SGHTA and CDR2 FQGNSA come from the germline V gene. V was clipped by 1 base and J by 1 base; unmatched bases: 6. CDR3 length: 17 residues. Looking up the rest from reference TRBV7-2 and TRBJ2-3 gives the full variable domain: GAGVSQSPSNKVTEKGKDVELRCDPISGHTALYWYRQSLGQGLEFLIYFQGNSAPDKSGLPSDRFSAERTGGSVSTLTIQRTQQEDSAVYLCASSLGPASGGTDTQYFGPGTRLTVL.

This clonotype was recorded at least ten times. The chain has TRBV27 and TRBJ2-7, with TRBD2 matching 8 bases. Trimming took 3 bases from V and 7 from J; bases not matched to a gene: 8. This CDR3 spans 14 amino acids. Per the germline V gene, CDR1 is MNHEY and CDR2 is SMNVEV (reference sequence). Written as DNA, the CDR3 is TGTGCCAGCAGTTTGGGAGCGGGGGCGGGTGAGCAGTACGTC. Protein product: CASSLGAGAGEQYV.

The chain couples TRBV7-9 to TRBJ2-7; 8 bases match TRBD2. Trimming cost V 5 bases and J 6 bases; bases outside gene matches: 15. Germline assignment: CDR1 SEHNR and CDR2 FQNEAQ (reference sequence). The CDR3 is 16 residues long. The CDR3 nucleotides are TGTGCCAGCAGCGCCTTGACTAGCGAGAGACCGCTCGAGCAGTACTTC. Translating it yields CASSALTSERPLEQYF.

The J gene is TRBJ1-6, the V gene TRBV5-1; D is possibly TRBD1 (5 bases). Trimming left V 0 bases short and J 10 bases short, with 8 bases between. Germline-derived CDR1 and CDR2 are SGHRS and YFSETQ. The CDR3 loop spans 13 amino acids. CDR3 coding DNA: TGCGCCAGCAGCTTGGTTGGGACGTCACCCCTCCACTTT. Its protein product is CASSLVGTSPLHF.

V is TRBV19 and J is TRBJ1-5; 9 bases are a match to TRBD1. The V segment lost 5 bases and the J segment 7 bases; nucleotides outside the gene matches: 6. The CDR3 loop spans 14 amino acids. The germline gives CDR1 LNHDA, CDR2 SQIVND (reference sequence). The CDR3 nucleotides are TGTGCCAGTAGTCCGACAGGGGGAAGGCAGCCCCAGCATTTT. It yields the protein CASSPTGGRQPQHF.

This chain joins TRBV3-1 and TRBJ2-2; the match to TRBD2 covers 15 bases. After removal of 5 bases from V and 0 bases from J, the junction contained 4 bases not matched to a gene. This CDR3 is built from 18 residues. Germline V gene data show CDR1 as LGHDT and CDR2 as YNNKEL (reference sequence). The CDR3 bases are TGTGCCAGCAGCAAGGGACTAGCGGGGGGCCCGAACACCGGGGAGCTGTTTTTT. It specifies CASSKGLAGGPNTGELFF.

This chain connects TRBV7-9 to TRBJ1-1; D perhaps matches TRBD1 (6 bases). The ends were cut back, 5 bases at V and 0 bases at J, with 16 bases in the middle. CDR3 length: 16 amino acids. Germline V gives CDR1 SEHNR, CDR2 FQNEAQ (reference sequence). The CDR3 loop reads CASSPGQTLMNTEAFF. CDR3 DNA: TGTGCCAGCAGCCCTGGACAGACCCTAATGAACACTGAAGCTTTCTTT. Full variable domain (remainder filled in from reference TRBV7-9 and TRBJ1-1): DTGVSQNPRHKITKRGQNVTFRCDPISEHNRLYWYRQTLGQGPEFLTYFQNEAQLEKSRLLSDRFSAERPKGSFSTLEIQRTEQGDSAMYLCASSPGQTLMNTEAFFGQGTRLTVV.

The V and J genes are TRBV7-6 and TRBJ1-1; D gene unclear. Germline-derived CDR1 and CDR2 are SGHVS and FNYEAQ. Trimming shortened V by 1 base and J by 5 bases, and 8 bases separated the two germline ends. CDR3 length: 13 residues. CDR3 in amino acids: CASSLVAGTEAFF. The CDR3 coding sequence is TGTGCCAGCAGCTTAGTAGCGGGAACTGAAGCTTTCTTT.

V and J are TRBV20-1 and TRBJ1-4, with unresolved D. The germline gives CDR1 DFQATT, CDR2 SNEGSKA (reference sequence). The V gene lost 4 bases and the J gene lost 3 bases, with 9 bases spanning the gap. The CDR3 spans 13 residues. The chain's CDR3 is CSAMVAPNEKLFF. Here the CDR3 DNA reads TGCAGTGCTATGGTAGCTCCTAATGAAAAACTGTTTTTT.

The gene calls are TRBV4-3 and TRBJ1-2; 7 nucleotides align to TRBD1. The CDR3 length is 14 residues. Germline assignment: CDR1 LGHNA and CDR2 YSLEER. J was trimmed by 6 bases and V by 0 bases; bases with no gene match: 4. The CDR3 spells CASSQETGRDGYTF. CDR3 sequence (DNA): TGCGCCAGCAGCCAAGAGACAGGGCGGGATGGCTACACCTTC.

This CDR3 is CASSAKVGTTQYF. Written as DNA, the CDR3 is TGTGCCAGCAGCGCCAAGGTGGGAACGACCCAGTACTTC. This chain joins TRBV5-6 and TRBJ2-5; D ambiguous. The CDR3 is 13 residues long. V was shortened by 4 bases and J by 7 bases, with 14 bases between the two germline ends. Germline-derived CDR1 and CDR2 are SGHDT and YYEEEE.